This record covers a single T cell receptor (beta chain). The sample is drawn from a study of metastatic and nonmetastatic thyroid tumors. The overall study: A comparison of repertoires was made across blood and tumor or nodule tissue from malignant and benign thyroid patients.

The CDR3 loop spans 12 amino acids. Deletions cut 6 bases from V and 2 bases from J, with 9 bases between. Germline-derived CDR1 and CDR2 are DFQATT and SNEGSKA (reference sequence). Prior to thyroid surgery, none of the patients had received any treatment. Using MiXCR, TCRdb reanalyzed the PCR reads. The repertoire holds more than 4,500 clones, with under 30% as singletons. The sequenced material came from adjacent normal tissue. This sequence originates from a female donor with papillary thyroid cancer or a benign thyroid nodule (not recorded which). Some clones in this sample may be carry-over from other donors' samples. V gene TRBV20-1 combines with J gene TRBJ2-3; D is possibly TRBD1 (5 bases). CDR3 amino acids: CSAPTDTDTQYF. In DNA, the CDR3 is TGCAGTGCGCCGACAGACACAGATACGCAGTATTTT.